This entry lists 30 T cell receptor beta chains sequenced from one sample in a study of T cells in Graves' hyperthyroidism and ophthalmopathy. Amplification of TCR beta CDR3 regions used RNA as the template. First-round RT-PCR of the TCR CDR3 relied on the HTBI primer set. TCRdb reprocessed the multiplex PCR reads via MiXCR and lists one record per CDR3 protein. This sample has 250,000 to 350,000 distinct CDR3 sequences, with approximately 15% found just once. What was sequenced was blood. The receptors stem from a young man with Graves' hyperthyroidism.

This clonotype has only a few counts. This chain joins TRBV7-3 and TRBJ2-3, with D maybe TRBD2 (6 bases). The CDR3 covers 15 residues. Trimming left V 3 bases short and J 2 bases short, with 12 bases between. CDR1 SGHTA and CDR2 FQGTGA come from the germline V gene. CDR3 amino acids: CASSFLAGLTDTQYF. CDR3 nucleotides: TGTGCCAGCAGCTTTCTGGCGGGGCTCACAGATACGCAGTATTTT.

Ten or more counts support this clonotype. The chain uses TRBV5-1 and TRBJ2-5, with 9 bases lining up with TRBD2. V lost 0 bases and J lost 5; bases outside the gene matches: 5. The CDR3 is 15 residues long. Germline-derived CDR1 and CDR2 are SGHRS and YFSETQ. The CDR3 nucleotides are TGCGCCAGCAGCTTGGGCGGGAGGGCCATGGAGACCCAGTACTTC. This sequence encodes CASSLGGRAMETQYF.

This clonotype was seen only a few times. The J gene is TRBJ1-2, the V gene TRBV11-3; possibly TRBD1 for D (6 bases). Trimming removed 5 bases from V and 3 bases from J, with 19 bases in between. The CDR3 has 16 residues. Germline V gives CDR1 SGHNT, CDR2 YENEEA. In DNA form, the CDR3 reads TGTGCCAGCAGCCACGGCCCCACGGACAGAGACTATGGCTACACCTTC. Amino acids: CASSHGPTDRDYGYTF.

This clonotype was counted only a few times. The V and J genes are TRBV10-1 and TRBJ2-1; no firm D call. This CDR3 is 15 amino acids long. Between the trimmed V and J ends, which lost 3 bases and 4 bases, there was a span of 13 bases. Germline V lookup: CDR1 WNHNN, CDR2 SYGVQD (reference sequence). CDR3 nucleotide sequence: TGCGCCAGCAGTGAAGGTAGGGCAGGTTACAATGAGCAGTTCTTC. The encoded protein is CASSEGRAGYNEQFF.

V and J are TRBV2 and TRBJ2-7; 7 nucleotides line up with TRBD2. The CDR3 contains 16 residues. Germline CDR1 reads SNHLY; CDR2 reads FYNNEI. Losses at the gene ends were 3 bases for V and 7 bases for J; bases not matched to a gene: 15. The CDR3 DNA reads TGTGCCAGCAGTGACGTTGGCGGGAGTTCGTCCGGGGAGCAGTACTTC. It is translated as CASSDVGGSSSGEQYF.

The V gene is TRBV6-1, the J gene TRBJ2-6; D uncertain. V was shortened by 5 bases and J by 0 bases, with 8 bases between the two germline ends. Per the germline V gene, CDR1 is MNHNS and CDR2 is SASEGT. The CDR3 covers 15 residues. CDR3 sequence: CASSWPSSGANVLTF. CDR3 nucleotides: TGTGCCAGCAGTTGGCCCTCCTCTGGGGCCAACGTCCTGACTTTC.

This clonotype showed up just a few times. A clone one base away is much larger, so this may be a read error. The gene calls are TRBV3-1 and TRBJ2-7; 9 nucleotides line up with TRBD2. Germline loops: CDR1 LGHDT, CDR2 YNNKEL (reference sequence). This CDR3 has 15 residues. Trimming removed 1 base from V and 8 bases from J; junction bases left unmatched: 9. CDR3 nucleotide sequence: TGTGCCAGCAGCCAAGGGCTAGCGGGAATCTCCAAGCAGTACTTC. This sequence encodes CASSQGLAGISKQYF.

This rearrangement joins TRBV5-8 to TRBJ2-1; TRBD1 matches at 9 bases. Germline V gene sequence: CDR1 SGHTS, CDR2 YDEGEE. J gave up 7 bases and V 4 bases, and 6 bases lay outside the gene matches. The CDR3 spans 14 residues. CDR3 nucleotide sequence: TGTGCCAGCAGCCTAGGGACAGGGAGTAATGAGCAGTTCTTC. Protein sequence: CASSLGTGSNEQFF.

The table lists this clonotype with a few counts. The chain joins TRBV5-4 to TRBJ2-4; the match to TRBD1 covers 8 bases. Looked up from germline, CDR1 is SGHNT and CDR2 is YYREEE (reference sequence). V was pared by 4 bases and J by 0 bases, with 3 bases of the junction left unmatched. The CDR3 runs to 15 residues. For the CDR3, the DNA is TGTGCCAGCAGCCCAGGGGGCTCAGCCAAAAACATTCAGTACTTC. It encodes CASSPGGSAKNIQYF.

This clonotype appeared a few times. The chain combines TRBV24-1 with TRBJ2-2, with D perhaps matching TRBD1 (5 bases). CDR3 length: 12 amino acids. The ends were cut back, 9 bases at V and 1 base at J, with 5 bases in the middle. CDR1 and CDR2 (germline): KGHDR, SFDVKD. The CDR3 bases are TGTGCCACCCAGGGGAACACCGGGGAGCTGTTTTTT. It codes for CATQGNTGELFF.

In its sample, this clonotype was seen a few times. The CDR3, as DNA: TGCGCCAGCAGCTTGGTCGGCAACAGCCTCCAAGAGACCCAGTACTTC. Its protein product is CASSLVGNSLQETQYF. The gene calls are TRBV5-1 and TRBJ2-5; no clear D gene. V was trimmed by 0 bases and J by 1 base, leaving 13 bases between them. This CDR3 has 16 amino acids. Germline assignment: CDR1 SGHRS and CDR2 YFSETQ.

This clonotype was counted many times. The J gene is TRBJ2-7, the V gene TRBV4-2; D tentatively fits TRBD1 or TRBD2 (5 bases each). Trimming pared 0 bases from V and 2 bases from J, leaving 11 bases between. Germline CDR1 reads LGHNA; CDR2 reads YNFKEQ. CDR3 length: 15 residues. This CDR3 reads CASSQDLTGPYEQYF. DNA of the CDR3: TGTGCCAGCAGCCAAGATCTTACGGGGCCCTACGAGCAGTACTTC.

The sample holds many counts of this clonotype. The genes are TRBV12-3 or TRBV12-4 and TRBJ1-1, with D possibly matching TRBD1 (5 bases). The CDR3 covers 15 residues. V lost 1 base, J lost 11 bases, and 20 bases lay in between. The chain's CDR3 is CASSLGRGSLMDAFF. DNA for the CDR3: TGTGCCAGCAGTTTAGGCCGGGGGTCGCTGATGGATGCTTTCTTT.

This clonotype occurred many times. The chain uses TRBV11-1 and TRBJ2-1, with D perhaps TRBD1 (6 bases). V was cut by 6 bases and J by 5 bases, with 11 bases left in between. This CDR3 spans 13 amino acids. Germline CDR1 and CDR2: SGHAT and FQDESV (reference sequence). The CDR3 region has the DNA TGTGCCAGCAGGCAACAGGGACACAATGAGCAGTTCTTC. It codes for CASRQQGHNEQFF.

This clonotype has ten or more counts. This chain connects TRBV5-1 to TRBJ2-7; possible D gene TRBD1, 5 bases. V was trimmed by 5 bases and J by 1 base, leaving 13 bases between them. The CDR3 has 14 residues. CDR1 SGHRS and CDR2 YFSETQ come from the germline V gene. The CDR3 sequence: CASSPAPGSYEQYF. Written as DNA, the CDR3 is TGCGCCAGCAGTCCGGCCCCAGGGTCCTACGAGCAGTACTTC.

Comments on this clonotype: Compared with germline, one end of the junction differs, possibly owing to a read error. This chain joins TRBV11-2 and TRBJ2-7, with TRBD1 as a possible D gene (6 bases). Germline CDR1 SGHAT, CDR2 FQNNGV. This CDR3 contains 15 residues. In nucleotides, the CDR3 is TGTGCCCGCAGCCAAGGACAGACTTTAGTCTACGAGCAGTACTTC. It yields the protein CARSQGQTLVYEQYF.

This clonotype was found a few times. This chain's CDR3 is CASSQDTTRQQNNSPLHF. The DNA for the CDR3 is TGCGCCAGCAGCCAAGATACGACTCGGCAGCAGAATAATTCACCCCTCCACTTT. The gene calls are TRBV4-1 and TRBJ1-6; D gene ambiguous. This CDR3 is built from 18 residues. Trimming pared 0 bases from V and 5 bases from J, leaving 17 bases between. Germline-derived CDR1 and CDR2 are MGHRA and YSYEKL.

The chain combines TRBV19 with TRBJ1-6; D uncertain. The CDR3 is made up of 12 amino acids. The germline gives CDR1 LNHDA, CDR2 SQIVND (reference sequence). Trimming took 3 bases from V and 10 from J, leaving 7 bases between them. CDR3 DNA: TGTGCCAGTAGTATCCGGCGATCACCCCTCCACTTT. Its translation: CASSIRRSPLHF.

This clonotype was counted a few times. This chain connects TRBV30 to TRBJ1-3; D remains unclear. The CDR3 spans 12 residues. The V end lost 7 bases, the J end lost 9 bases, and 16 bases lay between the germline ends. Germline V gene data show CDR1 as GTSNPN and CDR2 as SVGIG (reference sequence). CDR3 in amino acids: CALYDVGATIYF. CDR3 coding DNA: TGTGCCTTGTATGACGTCGGAGCCACCATATATTTT.

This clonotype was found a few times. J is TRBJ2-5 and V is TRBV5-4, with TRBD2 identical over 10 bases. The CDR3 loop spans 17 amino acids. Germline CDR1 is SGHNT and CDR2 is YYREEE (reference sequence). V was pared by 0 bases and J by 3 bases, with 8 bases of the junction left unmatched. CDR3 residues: CASSLEPAGGAEETQYF. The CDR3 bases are TGTGCCAGCAGCTTGGAGCCAGCGGGAGGGGCGGAAGAGACCCAGTACTTC.

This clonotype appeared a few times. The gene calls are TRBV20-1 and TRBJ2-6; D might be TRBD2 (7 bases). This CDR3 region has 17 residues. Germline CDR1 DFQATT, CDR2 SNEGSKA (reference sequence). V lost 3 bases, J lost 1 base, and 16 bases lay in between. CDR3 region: CSASVGGALSGANVLTF. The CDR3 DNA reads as TGCAGTGCTAGTGTGGGGGGGGCTCTTTCTGGGGCCAACGTCCTGACTTTC.

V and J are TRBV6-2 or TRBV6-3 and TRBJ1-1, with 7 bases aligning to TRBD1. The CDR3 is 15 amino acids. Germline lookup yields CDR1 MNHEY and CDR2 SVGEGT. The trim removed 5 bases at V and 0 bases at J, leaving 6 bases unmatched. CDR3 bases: TGTGCCAGCAGTGACCGGGACAGTTTGAACACTGAAGCTTTCTTT. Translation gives CASSDRDSLNTEAFF.

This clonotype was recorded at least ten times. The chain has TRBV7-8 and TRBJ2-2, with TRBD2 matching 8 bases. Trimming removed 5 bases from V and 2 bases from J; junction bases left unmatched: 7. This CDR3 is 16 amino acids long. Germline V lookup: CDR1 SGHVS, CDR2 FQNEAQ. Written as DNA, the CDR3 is TGTGCCAGCAGCAGGATGACTAGCGCTAACACCGGGGAGCTGTTTTTT. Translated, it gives CASSRMTSANTGELFF.

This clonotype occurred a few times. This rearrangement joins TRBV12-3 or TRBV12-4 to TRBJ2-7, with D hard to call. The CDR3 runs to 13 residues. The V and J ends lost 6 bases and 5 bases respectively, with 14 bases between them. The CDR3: CASRPGSAHEQYF. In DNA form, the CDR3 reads TGTGCCAGCAGGCCCGGGTCGGCCCACGAGCAGTACTTC.

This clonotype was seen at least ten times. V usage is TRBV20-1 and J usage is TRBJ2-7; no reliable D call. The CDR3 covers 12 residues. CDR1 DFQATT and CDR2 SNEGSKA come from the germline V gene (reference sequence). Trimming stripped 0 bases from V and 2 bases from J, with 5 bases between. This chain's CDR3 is CSAREAAYEQYF. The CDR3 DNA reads TGCAGTGCTAGAGAAGCAGCCTACGAGCAGTACTTC.

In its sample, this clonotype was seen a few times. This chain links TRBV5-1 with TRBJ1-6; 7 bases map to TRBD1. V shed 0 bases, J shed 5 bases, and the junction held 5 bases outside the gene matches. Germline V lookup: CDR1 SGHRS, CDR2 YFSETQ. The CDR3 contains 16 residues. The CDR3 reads CASSLVPGGDNSPLHF. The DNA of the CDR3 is TGCGCCAGCAGCTTGGTGCCAGGGGGAGATAATTCACCCCTCCACTTT.

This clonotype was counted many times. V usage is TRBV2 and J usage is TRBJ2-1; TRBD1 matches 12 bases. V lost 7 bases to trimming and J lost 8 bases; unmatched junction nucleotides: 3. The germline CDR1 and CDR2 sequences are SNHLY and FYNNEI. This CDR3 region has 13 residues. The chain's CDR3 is CASKGQGADEQFF. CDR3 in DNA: TGTGCCAGCAAGGGACAGGGGGCTGATGAGCAGTTCTTC.

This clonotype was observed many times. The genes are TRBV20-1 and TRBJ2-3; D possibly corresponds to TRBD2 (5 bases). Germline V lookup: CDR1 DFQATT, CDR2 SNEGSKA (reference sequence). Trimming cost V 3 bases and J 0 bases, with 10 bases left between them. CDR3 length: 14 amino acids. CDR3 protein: CSARLWTSTDTQYF. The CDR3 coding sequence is TGCAGTGCTAGGCTCTGGACTAGCACAGATACGCAGTATTTT.

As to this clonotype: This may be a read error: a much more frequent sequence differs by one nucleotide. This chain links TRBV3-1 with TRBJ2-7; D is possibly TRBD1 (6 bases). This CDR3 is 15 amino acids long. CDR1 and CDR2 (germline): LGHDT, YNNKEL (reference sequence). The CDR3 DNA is TGTGCCAGCAGCCTTCGACAGGCTAGCCTGGACGAGCGGTACTTC. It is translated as CASSLRQASLDERYF.

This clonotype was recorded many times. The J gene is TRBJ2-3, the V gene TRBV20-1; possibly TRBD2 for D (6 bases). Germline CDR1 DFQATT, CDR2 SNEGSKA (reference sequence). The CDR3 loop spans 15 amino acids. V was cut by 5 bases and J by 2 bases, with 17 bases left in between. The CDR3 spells CSAPEPGLNTDTQYF. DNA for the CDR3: TGCAGTGCTCCAGAACCGGGACTGAACACAGATACGCAGTATTTT.